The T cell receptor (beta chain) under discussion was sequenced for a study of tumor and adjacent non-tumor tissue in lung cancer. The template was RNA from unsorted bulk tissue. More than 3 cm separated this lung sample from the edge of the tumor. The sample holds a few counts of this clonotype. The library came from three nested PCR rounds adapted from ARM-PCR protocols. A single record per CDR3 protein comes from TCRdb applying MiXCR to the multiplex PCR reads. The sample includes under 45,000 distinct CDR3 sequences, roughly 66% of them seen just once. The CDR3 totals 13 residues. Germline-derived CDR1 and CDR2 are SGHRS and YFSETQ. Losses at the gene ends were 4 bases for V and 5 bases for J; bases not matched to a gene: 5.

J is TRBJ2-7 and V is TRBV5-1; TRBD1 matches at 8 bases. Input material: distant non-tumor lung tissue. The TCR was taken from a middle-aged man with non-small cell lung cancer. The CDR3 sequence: CASSVGQANEQYF. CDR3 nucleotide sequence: TGCGCCAGCAGCGTGGGACAGGCAAACGAGCAGTACTTC. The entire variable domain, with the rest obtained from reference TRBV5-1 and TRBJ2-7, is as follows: KAGVTQTPRYLIKTRGQQVTLSCSPISGHRSVSWYQQTPGQGLQFLFEYFSETQRNKGNFPGRFSGRQFSNSRSEMNVSTLELGDSALYLCASSVGQANEQYFGPGTRLTVT.